This T cell receptor beta chain was sequenced during a study of cytomegalovirus exposure and HLA in healthy donors. The PCR employed 60 Vbeta primers together with 13 Jbeta primers. Method: immunoSEQ multiplex PCR; TCRdb's copy keeps in-frame clones and lacks some. This table has 150,000 or so clones, about two thirds appearing once. Germline V lookup: CDR1 GTSNPN, CDR2 SVGIG (reference sequence). CDR3 length: 14 residues. Germline trimming cut 4 bases from V and 7 bases from J; bases unmatched to any gene: 10. The sequencing sample was made of PBMCs. The chain combines TRBV30 with TRBJ1-5; 7 positions agree with TRBD1. The clonotype originates from a human donor in good health. The CDR3 is CAWNEGALRQPQHF. The DNA of the CDR3 is TGTGCCTGGAACGAGGGGGCTCTCCGCCAGCCCCAGCATTTT.